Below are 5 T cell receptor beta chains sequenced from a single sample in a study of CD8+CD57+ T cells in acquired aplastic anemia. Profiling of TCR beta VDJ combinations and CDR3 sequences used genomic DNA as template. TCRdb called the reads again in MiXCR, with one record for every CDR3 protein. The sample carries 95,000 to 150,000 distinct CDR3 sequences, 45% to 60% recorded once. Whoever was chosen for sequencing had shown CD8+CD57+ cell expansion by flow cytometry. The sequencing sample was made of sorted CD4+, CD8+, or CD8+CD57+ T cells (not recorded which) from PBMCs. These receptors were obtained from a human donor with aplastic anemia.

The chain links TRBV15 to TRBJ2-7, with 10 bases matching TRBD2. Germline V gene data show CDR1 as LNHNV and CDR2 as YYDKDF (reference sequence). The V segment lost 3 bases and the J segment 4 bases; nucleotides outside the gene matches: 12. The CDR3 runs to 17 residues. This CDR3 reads CATSRFLSGRASYEQYF. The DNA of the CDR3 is TGTGCCACCAGCAGGTTCCTCAGCGGGAGGGCCTCTTACGAGCAGTACTTC.

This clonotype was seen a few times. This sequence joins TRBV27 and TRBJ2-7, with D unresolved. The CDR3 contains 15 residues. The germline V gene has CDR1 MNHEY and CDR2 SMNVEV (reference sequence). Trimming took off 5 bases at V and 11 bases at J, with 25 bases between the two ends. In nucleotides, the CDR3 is TGTGCCAGCAGTCCCGCCGGGCAGCCTGACGGCAAGGAGTACTTC. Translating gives CASSPAGQPDGKEYF.

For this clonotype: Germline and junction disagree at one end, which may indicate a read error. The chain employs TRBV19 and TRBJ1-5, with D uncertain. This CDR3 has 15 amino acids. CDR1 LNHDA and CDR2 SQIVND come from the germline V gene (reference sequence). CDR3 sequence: CASTPWTYSNQPQHF. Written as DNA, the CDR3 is TGTGCCAGTACCCCGTGGACCTATAGCAACCAGCCCCAGCATTTT.

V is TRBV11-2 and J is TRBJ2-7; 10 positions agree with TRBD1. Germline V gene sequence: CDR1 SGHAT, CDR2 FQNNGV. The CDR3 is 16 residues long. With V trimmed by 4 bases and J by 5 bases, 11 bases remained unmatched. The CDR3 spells CASSSIPGQGYHEQYF. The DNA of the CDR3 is TGTGCCAGCAGCTCAATTCCGGGACAGGGGTACCACGAGCAGTACTTC. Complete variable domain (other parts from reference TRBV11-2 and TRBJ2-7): EAGVAQSPRYKIIEKRQSVAFWCNPISGHATLYWYQQILGQGPKLLIQFQNNGVVDDSQLPKDRFSAERLKGVDSTLKIQPAKLEDSAVYLCASSSIPGQGYHEQYFGPGTRLTVT.

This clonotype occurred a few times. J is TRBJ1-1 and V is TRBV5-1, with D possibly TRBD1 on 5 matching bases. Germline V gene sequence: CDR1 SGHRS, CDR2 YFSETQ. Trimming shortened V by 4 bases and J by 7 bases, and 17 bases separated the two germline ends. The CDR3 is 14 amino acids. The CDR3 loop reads CASSLTNGGGEAFF. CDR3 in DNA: TGCGCCAGCAGCCTGACTAACGGTGGGGGTGAAGCTTTCTTT.